A single TCR beta chain is shown here with its context. Its target is not known. One end of the junction is discordant with germline, which a read error may explain. Germline V gene data show CDR1 as SGHTA and CDR2 as FQGTGA. The CDR3 sequence is 14 residues long. The data derive from a study of PD-1 blockade in classical Hodgkin lymphoma. The method was immunoSEQ multiplex PCR; TCRdb's version includes in-frame clones alone and lacks a portion of them. The table lists about 90,000 clones, about 93% of them singletons. Study-wide results and limits: The study reported lower baseline TCR diversity in newly diagnosed patients than in healthy donors.

No patient escaped relapse after autologous stem cell transplantation, and brentuximab vedotin exposure varied. The TCR was taken from a human donor with classical Hodgkin lymphoma. The chain joins TRBV7-3 to TRBJ2-7; a possible D gene is TRBD2 (6 bases). The specimen comprised peripheral blood mononuclear cells (PBMCs), sampled before the second cycle of nivolumab. CDR3 bases: TGTGCCAGCAGCTATAGCGGCAGCTCCTACGGGCAGTACTTC. It specifies CASSYSGSSYGQYF.